The 5 T cell receptor beta chains below were found in one sample sequenced in a study of blood T cell repertoires in COVID-19. Sequencing was performed with immunoSEQ multiplex PCR; in TCRdb, only in-frame clones are kept and a portion is missing. The sample shows some 250,000 clones, 65% to 90% of them seen only once. Source material: peripheral blood. The receptors derive from a man younger than 40 with active or convalescent COVID-19.

The chain has TRBV5-1 and TRBJ2-1; TRBD1 might be the D (5 bases). CDR1 and CDR2 (germline): SGHRS, YFSETQ. CDR3 length: 15 amino acids. V was shortened by 1 base and J by 5 bases, with 13 bases between the two germline ends. CDR3 sequence reads: CASSLPRQGHNEQFF. DNA for the CDR3: TGCGCCAGCAGCTTGCCCCGGCAGGGCCACAATGAGCAGTTCTTC.

CDR3: CASTQGNSYEQYF. The CDR3 region has the DNA TGTGCCAGCACACAGGGGAACTCCTACGAGCAGTACTTC. The chain recombines TRBV3-1 (or the pseudogene TRBV3-2) with TRBJ2-7; 7 bases are shared with TRBD1. Germline CDR1 LGHDT, CDR2 YNNKEL (reference sequence). The CDR3 is 13 residues long. Unmatched junction bases numbered 3, after V lost 7 bases and J lost 0 bases.

The V gene is TRBV7-2, the J gene TRBJ1-2; D perhaps matches TRBD1 (6 bases). In germline, CDR1 is SGHTA, CDR2 FQGNSA. This CDR3 has 14 residues. V dropped 5 bases and J dropped 0 bases, with 10 bases sitting between them. This CDR3 is CASSADSSNYGYTF. CDR3 DNA sequence: TGTGCCAGCAGCGCGGACAGCTCTAACTATGGCTACACCTTC.

V usage is TRBV2 and J usage is TRBJ1-4; no definite D call. Germline V gives CDR1 SNHLY, CDR2 FYNNEI. The V gene lost 7 bases and the J gene lost 4 bases, with 7 bases spanning the gap. CDR3 length: 12 amino acids. CDR3 DNA: TGTGCCAGCAATCGCGGTAATGAAAAACTGTTTTTT. It encodes CASNRGNEKLFF.

The chain employs TRBV12-3 or TRBV12-4 and TRBJ1-4; no definite D call. The V end lost 6 bases, the J end lost 13 bases, and 18 bases lay between the germline ends. The CDR3 runs 13 residues. This CDR3 is CASSLDLSTGLFF. The CDR3 DNA is TGTGCCAGCAGCCTCGATCTTTCCACCGGACTGTTTTTT.